This T cell receptor beta chain comes out of a study of CD8+ T cells in alopecia areata. This clone was seen more than once but under ten times. RNA was isolated and reverse transcribed to cDNA, the sequencing template. Repertoires were generated with immunoSEQ multiplex PCR, while TCRdb's copy carries only in-frame clones and drops some. The sample shows approximately 140,000 clones, 40% to 50% of them seen only once. V was pared by 4 bases and J by 7 bases, with 13 bases of the junction left unmatched. The CDR3 consists of 18 residues. Germline loops: CDR1 MNHEY, CDR2 SMNVEV (reference sequence). Sample: CD4+ T cells sorted from blood. This TCR derives from a human donor with alopecia areata. The V call is TRBV27, the J call TRBJ2-1, with TRBD2 matching 13 bases. As DNA, the CDR3 is TGTGCCAGCAGTTCCACCGTCGGTTCGGGACTAGCGGGAAATGAGCAGTTCTTC. Translation gives CASSSTVGSGLAGNEQFF.